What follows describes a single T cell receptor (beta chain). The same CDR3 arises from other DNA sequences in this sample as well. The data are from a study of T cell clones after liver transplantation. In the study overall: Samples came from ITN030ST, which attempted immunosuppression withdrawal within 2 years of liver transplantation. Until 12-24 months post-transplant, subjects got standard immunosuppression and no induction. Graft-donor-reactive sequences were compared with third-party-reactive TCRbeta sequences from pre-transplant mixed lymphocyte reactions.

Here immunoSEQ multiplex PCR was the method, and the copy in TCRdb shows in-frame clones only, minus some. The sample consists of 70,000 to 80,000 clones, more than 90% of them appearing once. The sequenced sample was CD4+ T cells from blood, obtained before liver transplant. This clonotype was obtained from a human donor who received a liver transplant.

The CDR3 sequence is CASGQGVGLEQYF. The CDR3 DNA sequence: TGTGCCAGCGGACAGGGGGTGGGTCTGGAGCAGTACTTC. The gene calls are TRBV2 and TRBJ2-7; 10 nucleotides agree with TRBD1. The length of the CDR3 is 13 residues. V was clipped by 8 bases and J by 7 bases; unmatched bases: 8. The V gene's germline CDR1 is SNHLY and CDR2 FYNNEI.